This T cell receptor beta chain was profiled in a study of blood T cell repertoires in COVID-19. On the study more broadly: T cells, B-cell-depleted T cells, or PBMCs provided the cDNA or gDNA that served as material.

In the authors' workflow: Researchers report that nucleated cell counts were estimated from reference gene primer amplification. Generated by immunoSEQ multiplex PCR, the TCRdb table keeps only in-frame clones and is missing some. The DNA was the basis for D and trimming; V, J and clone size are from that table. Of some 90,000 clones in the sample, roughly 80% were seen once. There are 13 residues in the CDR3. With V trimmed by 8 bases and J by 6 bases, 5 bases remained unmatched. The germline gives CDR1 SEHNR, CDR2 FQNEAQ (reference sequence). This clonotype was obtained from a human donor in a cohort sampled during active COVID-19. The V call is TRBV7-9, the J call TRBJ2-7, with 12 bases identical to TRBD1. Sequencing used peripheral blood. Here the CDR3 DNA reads TGTGCCAGCTTGGGGACAGGGGGCGGCGAGCAGTACTTC. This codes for CASLGTGGGEQYF.